This T cell receptor (beta chain) was captured by sequencing in a study of blood T cell repertoires in COVID-19. Study background: Samples came from the United States, Italy and Spain, spanning acute and convalescent COVID-19. The analysed material was cDNA or gDNA that came from T cells, B-cell-depleted T cells, or PBMCs.

Germline V gene lookup returns CDR1 MNHEY and CDR2 SMNVEV (reference sequence). With 4 bases removed from V and 0 bases from J, the gap between germline ends came to 21 bases. This CDR3 is 18 amino acids long. Per the authors' pipeline: Reference gene primer amplification yielded estimated nucleated cell counts. Only in-frame clones appear in the TCRdb table, and some are missing; sequencing was by immunoSEQ multiplex PCR. Clonal size and the V and J genes are those of that table, whereas D and trimming came from the DNA. The table includes about 94,000 clones, about 80% detected once. Sequencing used peripheral blood. The chain uses TRBV27 and TRBJ1-2; possible D gene TRBD1, 6 bases. The TCR sequence derives from a woman aged 80 or older with acute or convalescent COVID-19. In DNA form, the CDR3 reads TGTGCCAGCAGTTCCGGGCCGGGTGGGGGCGGCTCTAACTATGGCTACACCTTC. It codes for CASSSGPGGGGSNYGYTF.